What follows are 16 T cell receptor beta chains derived from one specimen sequenced in a study of CD4 T cells in relation to SARS-CoV-2 and coronaviruses (dated by TCRdb to 2020 to 2023). CD4+ T cells from unexposed donors were collected before the COVID-19 pandemic (2011-2018). The library was obtained by the immunoSEQ multiplex PCR assay. As stored in TCRdb, this immuneACCESS dataset retains in-frame rearrangements with V and J assigned. A fraction of the clones does not appear; measured against another copy, unresolved V genes explain less than half of the discrepancy, and the remainder lacks a known reason. The sample table records around 65,000 clones; about nine tenths of these occur just once. The leading ten clones occupy more than 1.5% of the sample. Sequenced sample: memory CD4+ T cells from PBMCs. The intended sense of this specimen's cell subset or site label: memory (non-naive) CD4+ T cells. These receptors were taken from a human donor in good health.

The CDR3 protein is CAWSLPTGKGGYTF. CDR3 coding DNA: TGTGCCTGGAGTCTCCCGACAGGAAAAGGTGGCTACACCTTC. The chain joins TRBV30 to TRBJ1-2, with TRBD1 as a possible D gene (6 bases). The CDR3 spans 14 residues. The V gene's germline CDR1 is GTSNPN and CDR2 SVGIG (reference sequence). Trimming pared 2 bases from V and 7 bases from J, leaving 17 bases between.

The rearrangement joins TRBV5-1 to TRBJ1-1; D is perhaps TRBD1 (5 bases). The V end lost 2 bases, the J end lost 5 bases, and 10 bases lay between the germline ends. From germline, CDR1 is SGHRS and CDR2 YFSETQ. The CDR3 runs 13 residues. The CDR3 DNA reads as TGCGCCAGCAGCTTAGGGACGGAGACTGAAGCTTTCTTT. It encodes CASSLGTETEAFF.

CDR3 amino acids: CASSASRGRNIQYF. CDR3 in DNA: TGTGCCAGCAGCGCCTCCAGGGGCAGAAACATTCAGTACTTC. V and J are TRBV11-1 and TRBJ2-4; tentatively, D is TRBD1 (6 bases). V was clipped by 5 bases and J by 6 bases, with 14 bases between them. CDR3 length: 14 residues. Germline V gives CDR1 SGHAT, CDR2 FQDESV (reference sequence). The whole variable domain, filled in from reference TRBV11-1 and TRBJ2-4, reads EAEVAQSPRYKITEKSQAVAFWCDPISGHATLYWYRQILGQGPELLVQFQDESVVDDSQLPKDRFSAERLKGVDSTLKIQPAELGDSAMYLCASSASRGRNIQYFGAGTRLSVL.

This clone was recorded a few times. The chain recombines TRBV7-9 with TRBJ1-6; maybe TRBD1 (6 bases). V was shortened by 1 base and J by 7 bases, with 17 bases between the two germline ends. CDR3 length: 17 residues. Per germline, CDR1 SEHNR and CDR2 FQNEAQ (reference sequence). The DNA of the CDR3 is TGTGCCAGCAGCTTAGGGGTGCAGGGGCTGGGGAATTCACCCCTCCACTTT. Amino acids: CASSLGVQGLGNSPLHF.

This clone was seen more than once but under ten times. The J gene is TRBJ2-7, the V gene TRBV3-1 (or the pseudogene TRBV3-2); 9 bases are shared with TRBD2. V lost 1 base to trimming and J lost 3 bases; unmatched junction nucleotides: 7. This CDR3 contains 16 residues. Looked up from germline, CDR1 is LGHDT and CDR2 is YNNKEL (reference sequence). For the CDR3, the DNA is TGTGCCAGCAGCCAAGCGGTCAGCGGGGGGATCTACGAGCAGTACTTC. Amino acids: CASSQAVSGGIYEQYF.

This chain links TRBV5-1 with TRBJ2-1; 8 bases align to TRBD2. CDR3 length equals 16 residues. Germline values: CDR1 SGHRS, CDR2 YFSETQ. The V gene end was trimmed by 3 bases and the J gene end by 7 bases; junction bases not matched to a gene: 12. The CDR3 sequence is CASSSSAGTSLNEQFF. As DNA, the CDR3 is TGCGCCAGCAGCTCCTCCGCAGGGACTAGTCTGAATGAGCAGTTCTTC.

The rearrangement joins TRBV30 to TRBJ2-1, with a possible D match to TRBD2 (5 bases). CDR3 length equals 13 residues. V dropped 0 bases and J dropped 12 bases, with 15 bases sitting between them. Looked up from germline, CDR1 is GTSNPN and CDR2 is SVGIG (reference sequence). Here the CDR3 reads CAWSVPGIRGQFF. CDR3 in DNA: TGTGCCTGGAGTGTACCCGGGATCCGGGGGCAGTTCTTC.

The chain couples TRBV6-1 to TRBJ1-5; 8 nucleotides match TRBD1. The CDR3 extends over 16 amino acids. Germline V gene lookup returns CDR1 MNHNS and CDR2 SASEGT. V lost 0 bases to trimming and J lost 5 bases; unmatched junction nucleotides: 6. The CDR3 region has the DNA TGTGCCAGCAGTGAAGCCGCCGGGACAGGTTATCAGCCCCAGCATTTT. It is translated as CASSEAAGTGYQPQHF.

The chain carries TRBV30 and TRBJ2-6; D is perhaps TRBD1 (5 bases). Germline V CDR1 and CDR2: GTSNPN, SVGIG (reference sequence). Trimming pared 4 bases from V and 2 bases from J, leaving 9 bases between. This CDR3 has 14 amino acids. CDR3 loop: CAWKAGTGANVLTF. CDR3 coding DNA: TGTGCCTGGAAGGCAGGGACTGGGGCCAACGTCCTGACTTTC.

The chain recombines TRBV2 with TRBJ2-7, with TRBD1 matching over 11 bases. Germline-derived CDR1 and CDR2 are SNHLY and FYNNEI. Trimming cost V 7 bases and J 2 bases; bases outside gene matches: 4. This CDR3 spans 14 amino acids. As DNA, the CDR3 is TGTGCCAGCACCCTGGACAGGGGGCCCTACGAGCAGTACTTC. This translates into CASTLDRGPYEQYF.

J is TRBJ1-1 and V is TRBV7-3, with 8 bases that match TRBD1. The germline V gene has CDR1 SGHTA and CDR2 FQGTGA. CDR3 length: 14 amino acids. V lost 5 bases and J lost 3; bases outside the gene matches: 5. DNA for the CDR3: TGTGCCAGCAGCCTGGACAGGGTGTACACTGAAGCTTTCTTT. This codes for CASSLDRVYTEAFF.

The rearrangement uses TRBV7-8 and TRBJ1-1, with a possible D match to TRBD1 (6 bases). The CDR3 sequence is 12 residues long. The ends were cut back, 5 bases at V and 11 bases at J, with 15 bases in the middle. Germline CDR1 reads SGHVS; CDR2 reads FQNEAQ. The CDR3 loop reads CASSRNRVAAFF. The CDR3 coding sequence is TGTGCCAGCAGCAGAAACAGGGTTGCGGCTTTCTTT.

The V call is TRBV19, the J call TRBJ2-1; D is undetermined. The V and J ends lost 3 bases and 8 bases respectively, with 8 bases between them. Germline CDR1 LNHDA, CDR2 SQIVND (reference sequence). CDR3 length: 12 amino acids. CDR3 in amino acids: CASSIPEDEQFF. CDR3 in DNA: TGTGCCAGTAGTATCCCCGAGGATGAGCAGTTCTTC.

This CDR3 is CASLRVMNTEAFF. The DNA for the CDR3 is TGTGCCAGCCTCAGGGTCATGAACACTGAAGCTTTCTTT. This sequence joins TRBV2 and TRBJ1-1; perhaps TRBD1 as D (5 bases). The CDR3 covers 13 residues. CDR1 and CDR2 from the germline V gene are SNHLY and FYNNEI. The V end was cut by 8 bases, the J end by 0 bases, with 10 bases between.

This clone came up once. This sequence joins TRBV29-1 and TRBJ2-3; no reliable D call. Per the germline V gene, CDR1 is SQVTM and CDR2 is ANQGSEA. The CDR3 sequence is 11 residues long. The CDR3 sequence is CVGGRTDTQYF. The CDR3 nucleotides are TGCGTGGGCGGACGCACAGATACGCAGTATTTT.

The chain combines TRBV28 with TRBJ2-3; D unclear. This CDR3 has 13 amino acids. With 5 bases removed from V and 0 bases from J, the gap between germline ends came to 6 bases. Germline V CDR1 and CDR2: MDHEN, SYDVKM. CDR3 in amino acids: CASSRGSTDTQYF. The CDR3 nucleotides read TGTGCCAGCAGTCGTGGTAGCACAGATACGCAGTATTTT.